The 17 T cell receptor beta chains below were found in one sample sequenced in a study of T cell clones after liver transplantation. The method was immunoSEQ multiplex PCR; TCRdb's version includes in-frame clones alone and lacks a portion of them. Altogether 70,000 or so clones are present, 80% to 95% being singletons, with the ten largest covering 0.95% to 1%. The material sequenced was CD4+ T cells from blood, taken about 26 months after liver transplant. These receptors were collected from a human patient who received a liver transplant. Among the T cells, some may be from the graft donor.

Concerning this clone: Distinct nucleotide sequences in the sample also encode this CDR3. The V gene is TRBV2, the J gene TRBJ2-5; 7 bases agree with TRBD2. Germline V gives CDR1 SNHLY, CDR2 FYNNEI. V shed 4 bases and J 5 bases; nucleotides not matched to a gene: 4. The CDR3 has 13 residues. CDR3 bases: TGTGCCAGCAGTGTAGCGGGTGGGGAGACCCAGTACTTC. Translated: CASSVAGGETQYF.

The chain employs TRBV29-1 and TRBJ2-7; no reliable D call. V was pared by 6 bases and J by 2 bases, with 8 bases between. Germline assignment: CDR1 SQVTM and CDR2 ANQGSEA. There are 11 residues in the CDR3. CDR3 sequence reads: CSVSVAYEQYF. CDR3 DNA: TGCAGCGTGTCGGTGGCCTACGAGCAGTACTTC.

V is TRBV9 and J is TRBJ2-3; 9 bases are a match to TRBD2. V shed 0 bases and J 4 bases; nucleotides not matched to a gene: 3. Germline lookup yields CDR1 SGDLS and CDR2 YYNGEE. The CDR3 has 15 amino acids. The CDR3, as DNA: TGTGCCAGCAGCGTAGAGGGCGGGAGGGCAGATACGCAGTATTTT. Encoded protein: CASSVEGGRADTQYF.

V is TRBV6-5 and J is TRBJ1-1; no firm D call. This CDR3 comprises 13 residues. Trimming removed 7 bases at V and 1 base at J, with 10 bases between. Germline-derived CDR1 and CDR2 are MNHEY and SVGAGI. CDR3 protein: CASNFSPNTEAFF. The DNA of the CDR3 is TGTGCCAGCAACTTCAGCCCGAACACTGAAGCTTTCTTT.

The chain is built from TRBV5-8 and TRBJ2-5; TRBD2 is a possible D gene (6 bases). Trimming stripped 2 bases from V and 3 bases from J, with 14 bases between. The germline V gene has CDR1 SGHTS and CDR2 YDEGEE. The CDR3 is made up of 15 amino acids. The CDR3 region is CASSFGTVLKETQYF. Here the CDR3 DNA reads TGTGCCAGCAGCTTTGGGACTGTCCTAAAAGAGACCCAGTACTTC.

This chain uses TRBV19 with TRBJ2-3, with 9 positions matching TRBD2. The V segment lost 3 bases and the J segment 4 bases; nucleotides outside the gene matches: 8. Germline V gene lookup returns CDR1 LNHDA and CDR2 SQIVND (reference sequence). The CDR3 runs 16 residues. The CDR3 spells CASSIASGNKADTQYF. CDR3 nucleotide sequence: TGTGCCAGTAGTATCGCTAGCGGGAATAAGGCAGATACGCAGTATTTT.

The chain combines TRBV10-3 with TRBJ1-5, with D perhaps TRBD1 (5 bases). Per germline, CDR1 ENHRY and CDR2 SYGVKD. V shed 10 bases and J shed 1 base, with 14 bases lying between them. CDR3 length equals 14 residues. This chain's CDR3 is CATWGGVSNQPQHF. DNA of the CDR3: TGTGCCACATGGGGGGGGGTGAGCAATCAGCCCCAGCATTTT.

V usage is TRBV28 and J usage is TRBJ2-7; D unclear. This CDR3 is built from 12 residues. V was shortened by 6 bases and J by 4 bases, with 10 bases between the two germline ends. CDR1 and CDR2 (germline): MDHEN, SYDVKM. DNA of the CDR3: TGTGCCAGCAGCCCCGGGCCTTACGAGCAGTACTTC. Its protein is CASSPGPYEQYF. The full variable domain, with the rest looked up from reference TRBV28 and TRBJ2-7, is DVKVTQSSRYLVKRTGEKVFLECVQDMDHENMFWYRQDPGLGLRLIYFSYDVKMKEKGDIPEGYSVSREKKERFSLILESASTNQTSMYLCASSPGPYEQYFGPGTRLTVT.

The chain is built from TRBV19 and TRBJ2-2; D unclear. V lost 5 bases to trimming and J lost 0 bases, with 7 bases between them. CDR3 size: 14 residues. Germline CDR1 LNHDA, CDR2 SQIVND (reference sequence). The CDR3 nucleotides are TGTGCCAGTAGTCGCCTAGCGAACACCGGGGAGCTGTTTTTT. It yields the protein CASSRLANTGELFF.

The chain carries TRBV29-1 and TRBJ1-4; tentatively, D is TRBD1 (6 bases). Germline CDR1 is SQVTM and CDR2 is ANQGSEA. The CDR3 consists of 13 residues. With 7 bases removed from V and 5 bases from J, the gap between germline ends came to 14 bases. CDR3 loop: CSALGDTNEKLFF. CDR3 sequence (DNA): TGCAGCGCCCTAGGGGACACAAATGAAAAACTGTTTTTT.

This chain joins TRBV11-2 and TRBJ2-2; 12 bases agree with TRBD2. Trimming took 6 bases from V and 7 from J; bases not matched to a gene: 6. The germline V gene has CDR1 SGHAT and CDR2 FQNNGV. There are 15 residues in the CDR3. The CDR3 sequence: CASRSTSGSFGELFF. The CDR3 nucleotides read TGTGCCAGCAGATCGACTAGCGGGAGTTTCGGGGAGCTGTTTTTT.

J is TRBJ1-3 and V is TRBV7-2; no clear D. Germline values: CDR1 SGHTA, CDR2 FQGNSA. Deletions cut 5 bases from V and 0 bases from J, with 11 bases between. This CDR3 spans 15 amino acids. This CDR3 is CASSPRGFSGNTIYF. CDR3 sequence (DNA): TGTGCCAGCAGCCCCCGTGGGTTCTCTGGAAACACCATATATTTT.

CDR3 bases: TGTGCCAGCAGCGTAGGGCCTGGGGGCTCCTACAATGAGCAGTTCTTC. It translates to CASSVGPGGSYNEQFF. J is TRBJ2-1 and V is TRBV9; D tentatively fits TRBD1 or TRBD2 (5 bases each). Germline CDR1 SGDLS, CDR2 YYNGEE. The CDR3 loop spans 16 amino acids. V was pared by 0 bases and J by 0 bases, with 10 bases between.

This clone was picked up a small number of times. The chain joins TRBV5-6 to TRBJ2-1; a possible D gene is TRBD1 (6 bases). The CDR3 runs to 15 residues. CDR1 and CDR2 from the germline V gene are SGHDT and YYEEEE. Trimming pared 4 bases from V and 6 bases from J, leaving 17 bases between. In nucleotides, the CDR3 is TGTGCCAGCAGCCCACAGGGAAGTCTTGCCAATGAGCAGTTCTTC. It translates to CASSPQGSLANEQFF.

The J gene is TRBJ2-1, the V gene TRBV5-1, with TRBD1 identical over 7 bases. The CDR3 length is 17 residues. The germline gives CDR1 SGHRS, CDR2 YFSETQ. Germline trimming cut 3 bases from V and 3 bases from J; bases unmatched to any gene: 12. The CDR3 region has the DNA TGCGCCAGCAGCTCGGGGCTTACAGGGGAAGGCTACAATGAGCAGTTCTTC. Translated, it gives CASSSGLTGEGYNEQFF.

The chain uses TRBV5-8 and TRBJ2-5, with TRBD1 identical over 11 bases. Unmatched junction bases numbered 7, after V lost 6 bases and J lost 3 bases. Germline V gene data show CDR1 as SGHTS and CDR2 as YDEGEE. This CDR3 comprises 15 residues. CDR3 sequence (DNA): TGTGCCAGCAACAACGGACAGGGGGCGAAAGAGACCCAGTACTTC. Its translation: CASNNGQGAKETQYF.

The chain recombines TRBV10-2 with TRBJ2-2; 11 bases map to TRBD1. Trimming removed 8 bases from V and 0 bases from J; junction bases left unmatched: 11. Looked up from germline, CDR1 is WSHSY and CDR2 is SAAADI. The CDR3 extends over 18 amino acids. This CDR3 reads CASLGTGGEGTNTGELFF. CDR3 nucleotides: TGCGCCAGCCTCGGGACAGGGGGGGAGGGCACGAACACCGGGGAGCTGTTTTTT.